A selection of T cell receptor beta chains follows, all from one sample in a study of blood T cell repertoires in COVID-19. The assay was immunoSEQ multiplex PCR, and TCRdb's table has in-frame clones only and misses some. The sample holds about 140,000 clones, around 87% seen once. The source material was PBMCs or T cells enriched from blood (not recorded which). All receptors come from a man aged 60-69 years who had recovered from COVID-19. The CDR3 runs from the conserved cysteine through the conserved F or W. D genes are given only for firm matches. The size entry is marked missing in some rows and otherwise reads once, few, many or a size class.

CDR3aa	CDR3nt	v_gene	d_gene	j_gene	abundance
CASSFRGGLPYNEQFF	TGTGCCAGCAGTTTTCGCGGCGGCCTCCCCTACAATGAGCAGTTCTTC	TRBV28	.	TRBJ2-1	.
CASSRNTEAFF	TGTGCCAGCAGCCGGAACACTGAAGCTTTCTTT	TRBV13	.	TRBJ1-1	.
CASSTGDYTEAFF	TGTGCCAGCAGCACAGGGGACTACACTGAAGCTTTCTTT	TRBV25-1	TRBD1	TRBJ1-1	.
CATSRDGHRSQHF	TGTGCCACCAGCAGAGATGGTCACCGGTCCCAGCATTTT	TRBV15	.	TRBJ1-5	.
CASNTGGIRYNEQFF	TGTGCCAGCAACACGGGGGGAATACGCTACAATGAGCAGTTCTTC	TRBV6-6	TRBD2	TRBJ2-1	.
CASSQEPPTGGGTEAFF	TGCGCCAGCAGCCAAGAACCCCCTACAGGGGGCGGCACTGAAGCTTTCTTT	TRBV4-1	TRBD1	TRBJ1-1	.
CASSEAEASGRRGSYEQYF	TGTGCCAGCAGTGAAGCCGAGGCTAGCGGGCGGAGGGGGTCCTACGAGCAGTACTTC	TRBV6-1	TRBD2	TRBJ2-7	.
CASALAGGPNEQFF	TGTGCCAGCGCACTAGCGGGGGGGCCCAATGAGCAGTTCTTC	TRBV5-8	TRBD2	TRBJ2-1	.
CASSRTTTYEQYF	TGTGCCAGTAGTAGAACCACAACCTACGAGCAGTACTTC	TRBV19	.	TRBJ2-7	.
CASSPRTGLPGNTIYF	TGTGCCAGCAGCCCAAGGACAGGGCTCCCTGGAAACACCATATATTTT	TRBV7-8	TRBD1	TRBJ1-3	few
CAISVGGNYEQYF	TGTGCCATCAGCGTGGGAGGAAACTACGAGCAGTACTTC	TRBV10-3	.	TRBJ2-7	once
CASSLFVSGRRELFF	TGTGCCAGCAGTTTATTCGTTAGCGGGAGGCGGGAGCTGTTTTTT	TRBV27	TRBD2	TRBJ2-2	.
CASSIGDTTDTQYF	TGTGCCAGTAGTATAGGAGACACCACAGATACGCAGTATTTT	TRBV19	.	TRBJ2-3	.
CASSSDTHATYF	TGTGCCAGCAGCTCAGACACCCACGCAACATATTTT	TRBV7-9	.	TRBJ1-3	.
CASSPYGGRGYNEQFF	TGTGCCAGCTCACCTTACGGCGGGAGAGGTTACAATGAGCAGTTCTTC	TRBV18	TRBD2	TRBJ2-1	.
CASSWTGISTGELFF	TGTGCCAGCAGTTGGACAGGGATTAGCACCGGGGAGCTGTTTTTT	TRBV2	TRBD1	TRBJ2-2	.
CAIADRVSDQPQHF	TGTGCCATTGCGGACAGGGTGTCGGATCAGCCCCAGCATTTT	TRBV24-1	TRBD1	TRBJ1-5	.
CASSFSQTGELFF	TGTGCCAGCAGCTTTTCTCAGACCGGGGAGCTGTTTTTT	TRBV11-2	.	TRBJ2-2	.
CASSVDSTGNTIYF	TGTGCCAGCAGCGTAGATAGTACTGGAAACACCATATATTTT	TRBV9	.	TRBJ1-3	.
CASSLPLLAVYEQYF	TGTGCCAGCAGCTTACCCCTACTAGCCGTCTACGAGCAGTACTTC	TRBV7-9	.	TRBJ2-7	.
CASSVSSGARDTQYF	TGTGCCAGTAGTGTGTCTAGCGGAGCCCGTGATACGCAGTATTTT	TRBV19	TRBD2	TRBJ2-3	many
CAYLAGDRDEQFF	TGTGCCTACCTAGCGGGAGATAGGGATGAGCAGTTCTTC	TRBV30	TRBD2	TRBJ2-1	.
CASKIGDRGLLGNQPQHF	TGTGCCAGTAAGATTGGGGACAGGGGATTGCTCGGCAATCAGCCCCAGCATTTT	TRBV19	TRBD1	TRBJ1-5	.
CSVAGPENIQYF	TGCAGCGTGGCGGGTCCCGAAAACATTCAGTACTTC	TRBV29-1	.	TRBJ2-4	.
CASSHDGTLFPGELFF	TGTGCCAGCAGCCATGACGGGACATTGTTTCCCGGGGAGCTGTTTTTT	TRBV3-1/TRBV3-2	.	TRBJ2-2	.